This TCR beta chain is drawn from a study of T cell responses to AZD1222 COVID-19 vaccine. Assay: immunoSEQ multiplex PCR; the TCRdb copy retains only in-frame clones and omits some. The sample gives around 110,000 clones, 80% to 90% of which show up once; more than 3% is in the top ten. The CDR3 runs to 17 residues. Germline-derived CDR1 and CDR2 are SGDLS and YYNGEE. The V gene lost 3 bases and the J gene lost 0 bases, with 16 bases spanning the gap. The gene calls are TRBV9 and TRBJ2-1, with D possibly matching TRBD1 (7 bases). This TCR was recovered from an adult in good health. This specimen consisted of peripheral blood, obtained on day 0 of MenACWY control vaccination. The CDR3 region has the DNA TGTGCCAGCAGCGCGTCAGGGGGAGGCGGCTCCTACAATGAGCAGTTCTTC. It specifies CASSASGGGGSYNEQFF.